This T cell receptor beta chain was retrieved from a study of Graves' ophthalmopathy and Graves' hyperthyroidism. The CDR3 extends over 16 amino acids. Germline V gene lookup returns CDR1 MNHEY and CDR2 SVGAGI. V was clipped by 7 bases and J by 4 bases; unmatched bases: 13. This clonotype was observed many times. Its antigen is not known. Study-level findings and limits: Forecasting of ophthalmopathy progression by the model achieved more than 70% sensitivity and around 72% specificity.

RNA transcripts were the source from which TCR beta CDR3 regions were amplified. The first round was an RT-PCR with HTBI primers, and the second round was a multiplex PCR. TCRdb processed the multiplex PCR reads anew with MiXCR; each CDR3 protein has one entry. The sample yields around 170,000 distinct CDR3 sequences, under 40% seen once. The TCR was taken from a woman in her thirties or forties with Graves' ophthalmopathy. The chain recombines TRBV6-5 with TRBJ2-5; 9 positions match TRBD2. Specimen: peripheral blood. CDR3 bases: TGTGCCAGCACCCCGTGGCGGGGGGGCCTGGGAGAGACCCAGTACTTC. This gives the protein CASTPWRGGLGETQYF.